This T cell receptor (beta chain) was recovered during a study of cytomegalovirus exposure and HLA in healthy donors. Findings and caveats of the study: Testing in vitro showed a few CMV-associated chains specific for CMV antigens. Later, an analysis showed that TCR beta chains associated with HLA were more clonally expanded than others that were equally common.

Points on this clone: Antigen specificity is unknown.

PCR involved 60 Vbeta and 13 Jbeta primers. Data came from immunoSEQ multiplex PCR; TCRdb stores just in-frame clones and leaves some out. The profile shows tens of thousands of clones, around four fifths of them singletons. The ends lost 3 bases at V and 9 bases at J; junction bases unmatched: 8. Germline CDR1 and CDR2: LNHDA and SQIVND (reference sequence). This CDR3 region has 15 residues. The sequencing input was PBMCs. The chain combines TRBV19 with TRBJ2-1; 10 bases match TRBD2. This TCR came from a man aged 25-45 years in good health and CMV-seronegative. In DNA, the CDR3 is TGTGCCAGTAGTATTGGCCTAGCGGGAGATGGTGAGCAGTTCTTC. Protein: CASSIGLAGDGEQFF.